These T cell receptor beta chains were read from a single sample in a study of TIL therapy for anti-PD-1-resistant metastatic lung cancer. Some clones are missing from TCRdb's copy, which holds only in-frame ones; the method was immunoSEQ multiplex PCR. The top ten clones hold 16% of a sample with a few thousand clones, 65% to 80% of them seen once. The material sequenced was tumor tissue, taken at baseline. These receptors were obtained from a person between 25 and 80 years old with non-small cell lung cancer. Some clones in this sample may be carry-over from other donors' samples. Each CDR3 is given with its conserved first and last residue. The order of the fields is clone size, V gene, D gene, J gene, CDR3 protein, CDR3 DNA. The D gene is left open where the match is weak. Some rows have no size entry. The others give once, few or many, or a class for an expanded clone.

NA	TRBV5-8	NA	TRBJ2-5	CASSLGPGTETQYF	TGTGCCAGCAGCTTGGGACCAGGAACGGAGACCCAGTACTTC
NA	TRBV4-3	NA	TRBJ2-7	CASSQVRGYEQYF	TGCGCCAGCAGCCAAGTCAGGGGATACGAGCAGTACTTC
NA	TRBV5-1	NA	TRBJ1-1	CASSLDPTQNTEAFF	TGCGCCAGCAGCTTGGACCCTACACAGAACACTGAAGCTTTCTTT
NA	TRBV6-6	TRBD2	TRBJ2-4	CASSYPIGGAGNIQYF	TGTGCCAGCAGTTACCCGATCGGGGGGGCGGGAAACATTCAGTACTTC
NA	TRBV6-1	NA	TRBJ1-5	CASSAGRHQPQHF	TGTGCCAGCAGTGCCGGCCGCCATCAGCCCCAGCATTTT
once	TRBV11-1	NA	TRBJ1-1	CASSPNSLRAFF	TGTGCCAGCAGCCCCAACTCACTGAGGGCTTTCTTT
NA	TRBV11-1	NA	TRBJ1-4	CASSLLSAFATNEKLFF	TGTGCCAGCAGCTTATTATCGGCCTTCGCAACTAATGAAAAACTGTTTTTT
once	TRBV18	NA	TRBJ1-2	CASSPTDSYYGYTF	TGTGCCAGCTCACCCACGGACAGCTACTATGGCTACACCTTC
few	TRBV2	TRBD1	TRBJ1-2	CASRGQVANYGYTF	TGTGCCAGCAGGGGACAGGTTGCTAACTATGGCTACACCTTC
NA	TRBV7-2	NA	TRBJ2-1	CASSLPRITLNEQFF	TGTGCCAGCAGCTTACCGAGGATTACCCTCAATGAGCAGTTCTTC
NA	TRBV18	NA	TRBJ2-2	CASSPPSITGELFF	TGTGCCAGCTCACCACCGTCCATCACCGGGGAGCTGTTTTTT
NA	TRBV19	NA	TRBJ1-5	CASSWTDYSNQPQHF	TGTGCCAGTAGTTGGACAGACTATAGCAATCAGCCCCAGCATTTT
NA	TRBV30	TRBD1	TRBJ2-6	CACRTGTGANVLTF	TGTGCCTGTCGGACAGGGACAGGGGCCAACGTCCTGACTTTC
NA	TRBV7-2	NA	TRBJ1-5	CAGSLARGQPQHF	TGTGCCGGCAGCTTAGCCCGAGGTCAGCCCCAGCATTTT
NA	TRBV18	NA	TRBJ2-3	CASSPAITLTDTQYF	TGTGCCAGCTCACCTGCTATAACGCTCACAGATACGCAGTATTTT
once	TRBV15	TRBD1	TRBJ1-6	CATGGIGSPLHF	TGTGCTACAGGGGGCATCGGTTCACCCCTCCACTTT
few	TRBV7-2	NA	TRBJ1-2	CASYPITLYGYTF	TGTGCCAGTTACCCTATAACTCTCTATGGCTACACCTTC
NA	TRBV5-6	NA	TRBJ1-1	CASSGGMNTEAFF	TGTGCCAGCAGCGGGGGAATGAACACTGAAGCTTTCTTT
NA	TRBV7-2	NA	TRBJ1-1	CASSVISNTEAFF	TGTGCCAGCAGCGTAATCTCGAACACTGAAGCTTTCTTT
hyperexpanded	TRBV11-2	NA	TRBJ2-6	CASSYVSGANVLTF	TGTGCCAGCAGCTATGTCTCTGGGGCCAACGTCCTGACTTTC
NA	TRBV10-3	NA	TRBJ1-1	CAMSEDPQATEAFF	TGTGCCATGTCAGAAGACCCACAGGCCACTGAAGCTTTCTTT
NA	TRBV10-3	TRBD2	TRBJ2-5	CAIGPSGGETRYF	TGTGCCATCGGGCCGAGCGGGGGGGAGACCCGGTACTTC
once	TRBV11-2	TRBD2	TRBJ2-5	CASSLRSANAPRGAQYF	TGTGCCAGCAGCTTAAGGTCGGCTAACGCCCCGCGGGGGGCCCAGTACTTC
NA	TRBV5-1	NA	TRBJ1-1	CASSLGQGRVAFF	TGCGCCAGCAGCTTGGGGCAGGGACGAGTAGCTTTCTTT
few	TRBV5-4	NA	TRBJ1-1	CASSLTGLAEAFF	TGTGCCAGCAGCTTGACAGGTTTGGCTGAAGCTTTCTTT
NA	TRBV14	TRBD2	TRBJ2-7	CASSQERLAGRSYEQYF	TGTGCCAGCAGCCAAGAGCGGCTAGCGGGGCGCTCCTACGAGCAGTACTTC
few	TRBV11-2	NA	TRBJ2-3	CASSLVWRAKTDTQYF	TGTGCCAGCAGCTTGGTCTGGCGGGCGAAGACAGATACGCAGTATTTT
NA	TRBV7-9	TRBD1	TRBJ2-1	CASSPGQGTYNEQFF	TGTGCCAGCAGCCCGGGACAGGGGACGTACAATGAGCAGTTCTTC
NA	TRBV7-2	TRBD2	TRBJ2-1	CASSSQSGVSYNEQFF	TGTGCCAGCAGCTCCCAAAGCGGGGTTTCCTACAATGAGCAGTTCTTC
few	TRBV6-5	TRBD1	TRBJ2-1	CASSLSGTGVNEQFF	TGTGCCAGCAGTCTTAGCGGGACAGGGGTCAATGAGCAGTTCTTC
NA	TRBV7-2	NA	TRBJ1-4	CASSLGGGGTNEKLFF	TGTGCCAGCAGCTTAGGGGGCGGAGGAACTAATGAAAAACTGTTTTTT
NA	TRBV7-9	NA	TRBJ2-2	CASSLAGELFF	TGTGCCAGCAGCTTAGCCGGGGAGCTGTTTTTT
NA	TRBV7-3	NA	TRBJ2-1	CASSLGDKREQFF	TGTGCCAGCAGCTTAGGGGATAAGCGGGAGCAGTTCTTC
NA	TRBV6-5	TRBD1	TRBJ2-2	CASKGTGVAGELFF	TGTGCCAGCAAGGGGACAGGGGTCGCCGGGGAGCTGTTTTTT
NA	TRBV29-1	NA	TRBJ1-4	CSVLRRETNEKLFF	TGCAGCGTCCTACGTAGGGAGACTAATGAAAAACTGTTTTTT
NA	TRBV5-5	NA	TRBJ1-2	CASSLPQGFNYGYTF	TGTGCCAGCAGCTTGCCCCAGGGTTTTAACTATGGCTACACCTTC
NA	TRBV27	NA	TRBJ2-3	CASSFNPPPTGWGTNTQYF	TGTGCCAGCAGTTTCAACCCCCCCCCTACAGGGTGGGGCACGAATACGCAGTATTTT
NA	TRBV25-1	NA	TRBJ2-1	CASMTNEQFF	TGTGCCAGCATGACGAATGAGCAGTTCTTC
NA	TRBV11-2	NA	TRBJ2-7	CASSLYYRRGYSYEQYF	TGTGCCAGCAGCTTATATTATCGTCGGGGATACTCCTACGAGCAGTACTTC
NA	TRBV2	NA	TRBJ1-6	CASRRVLGKISPLHF	TGTGCCAGCAGGAGGGTCCTCGGTAAAATTTCACCCCTCCACTTT
NA	TRBV11-2	TRBD1	TRBJ2-2	CASSLWDREGGELFF	TGTGCCAGCAGCCTTTGGGACAGGGAAGGCGGGGAGCTGTTTTTT
NA	TRBV30	NA	TRBJ1-6	CAWSEQVNSPLHF	TGTGCCTGGAGTGAACAGGTCAATTCACCCCTCCACTTT
NA	TRBV14	NA	TRBJ1-1	CASSQLSNTEAFF	TGTGCCAGCAGCCAATTGTCGAACACTGAAGCTTTCTTT
few	TRBV27	NA	TRBJ2-5	CASSGTVLETQYF	TGTGCCAGCAGTGGGACTGTACTTGAGACCCAGTACTTC
NA	TRBV6-1	TRBD1	TRBJ1-5	CASSADRGGVDQPQHF	TGTGCCAGCAGTGCAGACAGGGGAGGGGTGGATCAGCCCCAGCATTTT
NA	TRBV7-6	NA	TRBJ2-5	CASSFSRGRSETQYF	TGTGCCAGCAGCTTTTCGAGGGGGAGATCGGAGACCCAGTACTTC
NA	TRBV27	NA	TRBJ1-2	CASSPGRFYGYTF	TGTGCCAGCAGTCCTGGACGGTTCTATGGCTACACCTTC
NA	TRBV19	NA	TRBJ1-5	CASSIRLGQPQHF	TGTGCCAGTAGTATCAGGTTGGGTCAGCCCCAGCATTTT
few	TRBV10-2	NA	TRBJ1-2	CASSEKDGYTF	TGCGCCAGCAGTGAAAAGGATGGCTACACCTTC
NA	TRBV2	TRBD1	TRBJ1-1	CASILPGTVNTEAFF	TGTGCCAGCATTCTTCCCGGGACAGTCAACACTGAAGCTTTCTTT
NA	TRBV19	TRBD1	TRBJ2-4	CASTRGQGENIQYF	TGTGCCAGTACCAGAGGGCAGGGGGAAAACATTCAGTACTTC
once	TRBV7-2	TRBD1	TRBJ1-1	CASSYEGFDRATEAFF	TGTGCCAGCAGCTACGAGGGATTTGACAGGGCCACTGAAGCTTTCTTT
NA	TRBV7-2	TRBD1	TRBJ2-7	CASSTDRAYGEQYF	TGTGCCAGCAGCACCGACAGGGCCTACGGGGAGCAGTACTTC
once	TRBV10-1	NA	TRBJ2-5	CASSQDTDRRGLGETQYF	TGCGCCAGCAGTCAAGATACTGACAGGCGCGGGTTAGGGGAGACCCAGTACTTC
few	TRBV9	NA	TRBJ1-2	CASSVVREGVGYTF	TGTGCCAGCAGCGTAGTCAGGGAGGGGGTTGGCTACACCTTC
NA	TRBV12-5	TRBD1	TRBJ2-5	CASGLGPNRGETQYF	TGTGCTAGTGGTTTGGGCCCCAACAGGGGAGAGACCCAGTACTTC
NA	TRBV7-2	NA	TRBJ2-3	CASSRPLRTDTQYF	TGTGCCAGCAGCCGACCCCTTCGCACAGATACGCAGTATTTT
NA	TRBV19	NA	TRBJ2-2	CASIGHANTGELFF	TGTGCCAGTATTGGGCATGCGAACACCGGGGAGCTGTTTTTT
NA	TRBV5-4	NA	TRBJ1-6	CASRRTDNSPLHF	TGTGCCAGCAGGCGCACAGATAATTCACCCCTCCACTTT